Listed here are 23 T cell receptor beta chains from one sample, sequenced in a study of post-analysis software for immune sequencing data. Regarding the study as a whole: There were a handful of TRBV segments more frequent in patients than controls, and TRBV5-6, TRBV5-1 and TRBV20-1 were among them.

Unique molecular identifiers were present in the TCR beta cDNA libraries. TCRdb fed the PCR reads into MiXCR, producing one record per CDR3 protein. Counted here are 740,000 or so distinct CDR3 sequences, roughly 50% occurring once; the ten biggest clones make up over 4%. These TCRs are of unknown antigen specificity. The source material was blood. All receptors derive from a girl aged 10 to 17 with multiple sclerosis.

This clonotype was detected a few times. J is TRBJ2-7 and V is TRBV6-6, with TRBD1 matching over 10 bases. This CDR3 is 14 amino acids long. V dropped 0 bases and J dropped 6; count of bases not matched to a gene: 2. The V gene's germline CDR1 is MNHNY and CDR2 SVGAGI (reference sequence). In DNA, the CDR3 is TGTGCCAGCAGTTACTCGAGACAGGGGGCCGAGCAGTACTTC. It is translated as CASSYSRQGAEQYF.

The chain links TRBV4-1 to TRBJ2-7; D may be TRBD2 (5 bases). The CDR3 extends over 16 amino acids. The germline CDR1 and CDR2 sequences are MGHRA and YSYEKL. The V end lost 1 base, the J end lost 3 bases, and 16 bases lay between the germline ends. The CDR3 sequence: CASSQVEVGVGYEQYF. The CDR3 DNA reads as TGCGCCAGCAGCCAAGTGGAGGTGGGCGTCGGCTACGAGCAGTACTTC.

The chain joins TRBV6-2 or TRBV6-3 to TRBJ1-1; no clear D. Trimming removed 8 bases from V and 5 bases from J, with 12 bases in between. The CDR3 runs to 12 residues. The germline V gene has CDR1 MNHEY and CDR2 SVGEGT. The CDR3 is CASQDGGTEAFF. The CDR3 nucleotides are TGTGCCAGCCAAGACGGAGGGACTGAAGCTTTCTTT.

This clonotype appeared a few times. CDR3 region: CASSLGPGLTNEKLFF. CDR3 in DNA: TGTGCCAGCAGCTTGGGGCCGGGCCTCACTAATGAAAAACTGTTTTTT. The V gene is TRBV5-5, the J gene TRBJ1-4; D is uncertain. The CDR3 is 16 residues long. The germline V and J ends were trimmed by 0 bases and 2 bases, with 11 bases remaining between them. Germline V CDR1 and CDR2: SGHKS, YYEKEE (reference sequence).

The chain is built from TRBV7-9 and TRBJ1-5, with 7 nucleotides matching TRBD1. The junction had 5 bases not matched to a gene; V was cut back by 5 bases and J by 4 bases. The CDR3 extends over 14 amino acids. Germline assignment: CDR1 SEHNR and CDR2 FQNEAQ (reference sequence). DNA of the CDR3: TGTGCCAGCAGCCAGGGGGGTCGTAATCAGCCCCAGCATTTT. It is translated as CASSQGGRNQPQHF.

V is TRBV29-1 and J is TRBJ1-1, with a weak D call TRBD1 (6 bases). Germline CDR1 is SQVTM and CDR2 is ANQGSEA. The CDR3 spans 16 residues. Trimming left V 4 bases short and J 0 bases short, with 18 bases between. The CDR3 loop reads CSVGPLRGEMNTEAFF. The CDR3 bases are TGCAGCGTTGGTCCCCTCAGGGGCGAAATGAACACTGAAGCTTTCTTT.

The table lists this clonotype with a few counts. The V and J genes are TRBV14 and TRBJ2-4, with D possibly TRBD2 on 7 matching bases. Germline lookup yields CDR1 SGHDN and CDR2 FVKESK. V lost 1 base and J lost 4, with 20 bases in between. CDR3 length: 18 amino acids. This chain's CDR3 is CASSQGWPAGGPKNIQYF. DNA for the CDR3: TGTGCCAGCAGCCAAGGGTGGCCAGCCGGGGGGCCAAAAAACATTCAGTACTTC.

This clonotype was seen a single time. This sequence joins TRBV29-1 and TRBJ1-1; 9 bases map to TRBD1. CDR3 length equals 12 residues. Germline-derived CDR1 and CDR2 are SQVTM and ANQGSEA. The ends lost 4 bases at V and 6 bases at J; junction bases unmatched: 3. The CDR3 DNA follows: TGCAGCGTTGGGGGACAGGGCTCTGAAGCTTTCTTT. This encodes CSVGGQGSEAFF. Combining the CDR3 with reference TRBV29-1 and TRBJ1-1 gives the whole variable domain SAVISQKPSRDICQRGTSLTIQCQVDSQVTMMFWYRQQPGQSLTLIATANQGSEATYESGFVIDKFPISRPNLTFSTLTVSNMSPEDSSIYLCSVGGQGSEAFFGQGTRLTVV.

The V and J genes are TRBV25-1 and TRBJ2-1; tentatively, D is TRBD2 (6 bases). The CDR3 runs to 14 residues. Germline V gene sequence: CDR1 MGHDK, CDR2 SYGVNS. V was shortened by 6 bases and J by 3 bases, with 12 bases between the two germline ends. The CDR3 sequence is CASRASEGYNEQFF. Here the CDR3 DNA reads TGTGCCAGCAGGGCATCGGAGGGCTACAATGAGCAGTTCTTC.

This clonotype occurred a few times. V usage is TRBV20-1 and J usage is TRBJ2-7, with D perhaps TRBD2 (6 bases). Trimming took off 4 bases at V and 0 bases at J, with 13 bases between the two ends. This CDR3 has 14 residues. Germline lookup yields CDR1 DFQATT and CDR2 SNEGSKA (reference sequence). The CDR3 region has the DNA TGCAGTGCTATCGGGAGCGGTAGCTCCTACGAGCAGTACTTC. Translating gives CSAIGSGSSYEQYF.

The CDR3 region has the DNA TGTGCCAGCAGCCGCCAGGGCGGTCTCGACTATGGCTACACCTTC. It yields the protein CASSRQGGLDYGYTF. V is TRBV3-1 and J is TRBJ1-2; D perhaps matches TRBD1 (5 bases). This CDR3 comprises 15 residues. V dropped 4 bases and J dropped 3 bases, with 15 bases sitting between them. Germline V gene sequence: CDR1 LGHDT, CDR2 YNNKEL (reference sequence).

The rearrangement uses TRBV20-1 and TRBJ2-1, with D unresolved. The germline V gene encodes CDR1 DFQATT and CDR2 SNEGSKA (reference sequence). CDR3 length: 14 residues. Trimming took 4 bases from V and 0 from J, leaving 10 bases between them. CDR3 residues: CSATTISSYNEQFF. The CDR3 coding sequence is TGCAGTGCTACGACGATCTCCTCCTACAATGAGCAGTTCTTC.

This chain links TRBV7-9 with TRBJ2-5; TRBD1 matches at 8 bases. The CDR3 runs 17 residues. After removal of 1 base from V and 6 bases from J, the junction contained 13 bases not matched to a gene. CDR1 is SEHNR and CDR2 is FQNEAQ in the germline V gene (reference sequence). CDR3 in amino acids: CASSLEGQGAVSKTQYF. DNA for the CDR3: TGTGCCAGCAGCTTAGAGGGCCAGGGGGCTGTGAGCAAGACCCAGTACTTC.

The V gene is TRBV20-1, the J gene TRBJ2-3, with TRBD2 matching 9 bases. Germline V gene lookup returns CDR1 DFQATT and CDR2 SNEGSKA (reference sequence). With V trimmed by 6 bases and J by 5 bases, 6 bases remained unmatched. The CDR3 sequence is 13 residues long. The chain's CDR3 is CSAPSGIKDTQYF. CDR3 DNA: TGCAGTGCACCTAGCGGGATTAAAGATACGCAGTATTTT.

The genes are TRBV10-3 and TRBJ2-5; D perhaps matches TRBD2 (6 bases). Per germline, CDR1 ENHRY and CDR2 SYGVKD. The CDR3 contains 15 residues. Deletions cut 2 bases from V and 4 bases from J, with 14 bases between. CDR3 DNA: TGTGCCATCAGTGAGGGGGACTCACAAGCAGAGACCCAGTACTTC. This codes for CAISEGDSQAETQYF.

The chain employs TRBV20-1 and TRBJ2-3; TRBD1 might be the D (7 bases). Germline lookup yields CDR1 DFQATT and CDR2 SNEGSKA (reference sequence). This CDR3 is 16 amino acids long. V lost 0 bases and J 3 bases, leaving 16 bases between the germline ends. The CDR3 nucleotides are TGCAGTGCTAGAGATGGCGGGACAGTGTGGACAGATACGCAGTATTTT. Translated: CSARDGGTVWTDTQYF.

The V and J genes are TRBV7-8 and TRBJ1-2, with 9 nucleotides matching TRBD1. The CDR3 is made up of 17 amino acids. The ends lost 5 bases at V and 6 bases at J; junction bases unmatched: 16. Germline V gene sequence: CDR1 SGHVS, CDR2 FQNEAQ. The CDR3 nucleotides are TGTGCCAGCAGCACCGAACGGTGGAGGGACAGGGAAAATGGCTACACCTTC. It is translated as CASSTERWRDRENGYTF.

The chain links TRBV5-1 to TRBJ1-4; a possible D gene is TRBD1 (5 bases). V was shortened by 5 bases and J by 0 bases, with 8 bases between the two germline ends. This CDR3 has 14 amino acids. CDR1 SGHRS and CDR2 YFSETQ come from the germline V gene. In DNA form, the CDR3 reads TGCGCCAGCAGAACGGGGGCAACTAATGAAAAACTGTTTTTT. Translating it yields CASRTGATNEKLFF.

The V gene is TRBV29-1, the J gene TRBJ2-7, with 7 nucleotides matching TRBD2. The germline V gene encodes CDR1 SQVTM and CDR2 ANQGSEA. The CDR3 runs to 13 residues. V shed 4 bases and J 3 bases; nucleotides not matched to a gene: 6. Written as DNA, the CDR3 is TGCAGCGTTGCTACTAGCGCAGGCTACGAGCAGTACTTC. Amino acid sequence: CSVATSAGYEQYF.

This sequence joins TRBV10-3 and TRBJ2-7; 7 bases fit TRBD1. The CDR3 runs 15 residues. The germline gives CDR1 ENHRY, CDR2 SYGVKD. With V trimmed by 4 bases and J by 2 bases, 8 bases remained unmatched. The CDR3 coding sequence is TGTGCCATCAGTGGCCCGGAGACAGGGACCTACGAGCAGTACTTC. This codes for CAISGPETGTYEQYF.

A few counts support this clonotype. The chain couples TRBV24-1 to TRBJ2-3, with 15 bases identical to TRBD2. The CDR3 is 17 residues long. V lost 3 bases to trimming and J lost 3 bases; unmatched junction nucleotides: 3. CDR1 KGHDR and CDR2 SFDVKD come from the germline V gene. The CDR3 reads CATSDPGLAGGTDTQYF. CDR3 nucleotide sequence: TGTGCCACCAGTGATCCAGGACTAGCGGGGGGGACAGATACGCAGTATTTT.

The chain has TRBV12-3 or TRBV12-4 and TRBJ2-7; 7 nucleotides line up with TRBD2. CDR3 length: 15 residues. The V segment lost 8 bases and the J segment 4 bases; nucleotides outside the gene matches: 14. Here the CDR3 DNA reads TGTGCCAGCGCTCTCCCGGGGCGGGAGAGGTACGAGCAGTACTTC. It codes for CASALPGRERYEQYF.

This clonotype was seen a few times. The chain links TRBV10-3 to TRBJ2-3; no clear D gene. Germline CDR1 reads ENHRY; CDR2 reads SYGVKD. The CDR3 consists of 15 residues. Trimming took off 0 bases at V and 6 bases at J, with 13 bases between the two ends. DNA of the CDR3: TGTGCCATCAGTGAGTCGGGGTTTGAAGGGGATACGCAGTATTTT. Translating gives CAISESGFEGDTQYF.